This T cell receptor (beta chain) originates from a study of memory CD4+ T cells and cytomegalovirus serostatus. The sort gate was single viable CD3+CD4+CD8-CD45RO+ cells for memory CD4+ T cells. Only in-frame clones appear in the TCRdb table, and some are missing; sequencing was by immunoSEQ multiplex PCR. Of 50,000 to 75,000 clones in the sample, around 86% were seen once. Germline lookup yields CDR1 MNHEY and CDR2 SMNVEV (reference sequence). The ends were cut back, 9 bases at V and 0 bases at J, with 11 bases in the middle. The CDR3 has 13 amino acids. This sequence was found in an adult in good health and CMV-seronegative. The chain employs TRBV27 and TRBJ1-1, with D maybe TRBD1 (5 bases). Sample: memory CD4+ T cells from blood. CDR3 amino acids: CASKTVLNTEAFF. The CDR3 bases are TGTGCCAGTAAGACAGTTTTGAACACTGAAGCTTTCTTT.